The 15 T cell receptor beta chains presented below share a single source sample, sequenced in a study of metastatic and nonmetastatic thyroid tumors (dated by TCRdb to about 2020). Library preparation used PCR. Sequencing used an Illumina HiSeq 4000. The public sequencing data were trimmed at Q25 with fastp and processed into clonotypes with MiXCR by TCRdb, which kept only in-frame beta chains. The sample records more than 12,000 clones, approximately 20% of which are singletons. Of the sample, 13% falls within the top ten clones. No treatment had been received by any patient before thyroid surgery. The sample taken for sequencing was blood. The receptors were gathered from a female donor with papillary thyroid cancer or a benign thyroid nodule (not recorded which). Some clones in this sample may be carry-over from other donors' samples.

Worth noting for this clone: Sequence at one end of the junction differs from germline and may be a read error. The chain couples TRBV6-1 to TRBJ1-1; D might be TRBD1 (6 bases). The CDR3 covers 13 residues. Germline CDR1 is MNHNS and CDR2 is SASEGT. The CDR3 coding sequence is TGTGCCAGCCCAGGACAGCCCCTGACTGAAGCTTTATTT. Amino acids: CASPGQPLTEALF.

This clone came up many times. CDR3 in amino acids: CAWSVGPRNEQFF. The CDR3 region has the DNA TGTGCCTGGAGTGTCGGGCCACGGAATGAGCAGTTCTTC. The chain couples TRBV30 to TRBJ2-1; D is undetermined. Germline CDR1 is GTSNPN and CDR2 is SVGIG (reference sequence). This CDR3 region has 13 residues. Between the trimmed V and J ends, which lost 0 bases and 7 bases, there was a span of 10 bases.

The table lists this clone with many counts. J is TRBJ1-1 and V is TRBV7-9, with no clear D. The CDR3 is made up of 14 amino acids. V lost 5 bases, J lost 2 bases, and 12 bases lay in between. Germline CDR1 SEHNR, CDR2 FQNEAQ (reference sequence). CDR3 sequence reads: CASSLRPPNTEAFF. CDR3 in DNA: TGTGCCAGCAGCCTTAGGCCTCCCAACACTGAAGCTTTCTTT.

The chain uses TRBV6-1 and TRBJ1-6; unclear D gene. From germline, CDR1 is MNHNS and CDR2 SASEGT. The CDR3 length is 13 residues. V was pared by 1 base and J by 18 bases, with 16 bases between. The CDR3 DNA reads TGTGCCAGCAGTGAAGACGAGCTCAAGGCCCCCCACTTT. Its protein product is CASSEDELKAPHF.

In its sample, this clone was seen many times. The chain recombines TRBV5-1 with TRBJ2-5, with D perhaps matching TRBD1 (5 bases). Germline V gives CDR1 SGHRS, CDR2 YFSETQ. The germline V and J ends were trimmed by 0 bases and 2 bases, with 14 bases remaining between them. The CDR3 is 16 amino acids. The CDR3: CASSLEAGATQETQYF. CDR3 bases: TGCGCCAGCAGCTTGGAAGCTGGGGCAACGCAAGAGACCCAGTACTTC.

Note on this clone: One junction end disagrees with the germline gene, perhaps due to a read error. This rearrangement joins TRBV20-1 to TRBJ2-7; perhaps TRBD1 as D (6 bases). CDR1 DFQATT and CDR2 SNEGSKA come from the germline V gene (reference sequence). The CDR3 sequence is 15 residues long. The CDR3 bases are TGCAGTTCTAGAGACATGGGGGACACTACGCTCGAGCAGTACTTC. This translates into CSSRDMGDTTLEQYF.

This clone was seen ten or more times. This chain's CDR3 is CASSPTGEATGELFF. CDR3 coding DNA: TGTGCCAGCTCACCAACAGGGGAGGCCACCGGGGAGCTGTTTTTT. The chain combines TRBV18 with TRBJ2-2, with D maybe TRBD1 (7 bases). Per the germline V gene, CDR1 is KGHSH and CDR2 is LQKENI. Trimming pared 2 bases from V and 4 bases from J, leaving 11 bases between. The CDR3 extends over 15 amino acids.

This clone appeared a few times. The CDR3 here is CASSLTEGAFF. The CDR3, as DNA: TGTGCCAGCAGTTTAACCGAGGGAGCTTTCTTT. This rearrangement joins TRBV12-3 or TRBV12-4 to TRBJ1-1; D not resolved. The CDR3 loop spans 11 amino acids. The V end was cut by 2 bases, the J end by 10 bases, with 8 bases between.

Only a few counts were recorded for this clone. This chain links TRBV5-1 with TRBJ2-1, with TRBD2 matching 10 bases. The CDR3 contains 16 residues. The V gene end was trimmed by 3 bases and the J gene end by 8 bases; junction bases not matched to a gene: 11. Germline CDR1 is SGHRS and CDR2 is YFSETQ. In DNA, the CDR3 is TGCGCCAGCAGCTGGGGGCCAGCGGGAGGGAGAGATGAGCAGTTCTTC. Protein product: CASSWGPAGGRDEQFF.

This clone came up a few times. This chain connects TRBV7-2 to TRBJ2-1; D is undetermined. CDR1 is SGHTA, CDR2 FQGNSA, per germline. The CDR3 is 15 residues long. The V end lost 0 bases, the J end lost 2 bases, and 8 bases lay between the germline ends. The CDR3 coding sequence is TGTGCCAGCAGCTTAGCGACGGAGCCCTACAATGAGCAGTTCTTC. Amino acid sequence: CASSLATEPYNEQFF. Combining the CDR3 with reference TRBV7-2 and TRBJ2-1 gives the whole variable domain GAGVSQSPSNKVTEKGKDVELRCDPISGHTALYWYRQSLGQGLEFLIYFQGNSAPDKSGLPSDRFSAERTGGSVSTLTIQRTQQEDSAVYLCASSLATEPYNEQFFGPGTRLTVL.

This clone came up many times. The genes are TRBV19 and TRBJ2-5, with 7 bases aligning to TRBD1. The CDR3 spans 14 residues. J lost 4 bases, V lost 3 bases, and 5 bases had no gene match. CDR1 LNHDA and CDR2 SQIVND come from the germline V gene (reference sequence). The CDR3 protein is CASSMSGQVETQYF. CDR3 nucleotides: TGTGCCAGTAGTATGTCCGGACAGGTAGAGACCCAGTACTTC. Variable domain in full (rest from reference TRBV19 and TRBJ2-5): DGGITQSPKYLFRKEGQNVTLSCEQNLNHDAMYWYRQDPGQGLRLIYYSQIVNDFQKGDIAEGYSVSREKKESFPLTVTSAQKNPTAFYLCASSMSGQVETQYFGPGTRLLVL.

The table lists this clone with many counts. The rearrangement joins TRBV9 to TRBJ1-4; 8 nucleotides line up with TRBD1. Germline V gives CDR1 SGDLS, CDR2 YYNGEE. The CDR3 is 13 residues long. With V trimmed by 0 bases and J by 10 bases, 2 bases remained unmatched. The DNA of the CDR3 is TGTGCCAGCAGCGTAGTACAGGGGGGAAAACTGTTTTTT. Its translation is CASSVVQGGKLFF.

This clone was detected ten times or more. The CDR3 nucleotides are TGTGCCAGCAGCTTCGGCGGGACAGGGTCCCACGAGCAGTACTTC. As protein: CASSFGGTGSHEQYF. The chain employs TRBV7-4 and TRBJ2-7, with 9 positions matching TRBD1. Trimming removed 3 bases from V and 5 bases from J; junction bases left unmatched: 8. This CDR3 has 15 residues. From germline, CDR1 is SGHVT and CDR2 SQSDAQ.

The V gene is TRBV6-1, the J gene TRBJ1-6; D is undetermined. Trimming took 5 bases from V and 8 from J, leaving 10 bases between them. The CDR3 has 13 residues. Per the germline V gene, CDR1 is MNHNS and CDR2 is SASEGT. In DNA, the CDR3 is TGTGCCAGCAGTAGGACGACCGATTCACCCCTCCACTTT. Its translation: CASSRTTDSPLHF.

This clone has more than one count but fewer than ten. The chain recombines TRBV28 with TRBJ2-7; D not resolved. Germline V lookup: CDR1 MDHEN, CDR2 SYDVKM. The V end lost 10 bases, the J end lost 0 bases, and 16 bases lay between the germline ends. The CDR3 is 14 amino acids. CDR3 amino acids: CATHELRDSYEQYF. CDR3 coding DNA: TGTGCCACCCACGAGCTACGAGACTCCTACGAGCAGTACTTC.